This passage covers 32 T cell receptor beta chains from one sample sequenced in a study of T cell responses to AZD1222 COVID-19 vaccine. Repertoires were generated with immunoSEQ multiplex PCR, while TCRdb's copy carries only in-frame clones and drops some. The sample shows more than 250,000 clones, 90% to 95% of them seen only once. The sample was peripheral blood, taken on day 0 of AZD1222 vaccination. The receptor source for this set is an adult in good health.

This sequence joins TRBV27 and TRBJ1-1; D call uncertain. This CDR3 has 13 residues. V lost 11 bases to trimming and J lost 2 bases, with 15 bases between them. Germline V CDR1 and CDR2: MNHEY, SMNVEV (reference sequence). CDR3 in amino acids: CASRYGSNTEAFF. For the CDR3, the DNA is TGTGCCTCCCGGTACGGCAGCAACACTGAAGCTTTCTTT.

This clone has only one observation. This sequence joins TRBV10-3 and TRBJ1-3, with 7 bases matching TRBD1. Germline values: CDR1 ENHRY, CDR2 SYGVKD. The V and J ends lost 6 bases and 8 bases, in that order; junction bases with no gene match: 1. The CDR3 loop spans 11 amino acids. The CDR3: CAIRQGDTIYF. DNA of the CDR3: TGTGCCATCAGGCAGGGGGACACCATATATTTT.

The V call is TRBV11-2, the J call TRBJ2-5; 11 bases map to TRBD2. With 3 bases clipped from V and 5 bases from J, the junction kept 5 bases outside the gene matches. Germline loops: CDR1 SGHAT, CDR2 FQNNGV. CDR3 size: 15 residues. Written as DNA, the CDR3 is TGTGCCAGCAGCTTGATCACTAGCGGGAGCGAGACCCAGTACTTC. It specifies CASSLITSGSETQYF.

This sequence joins TRBV6-5 and TRBJ2-3; 7 bases fit TRBD2. This CDR3 contains 15 residues. With 4 bases clipped from V and 2 bases from J, the junction kept 6 bases outside the gene matches. The germline gives CDR1 MNHEY, CDR2 SVGAGI. This CDR3 reads CASSSGLPYTDTQYF. In DNA, the CDR3 is TGTGCCAGCAGTTCGGGACTACCCTACACAGATACGCAGTATTTT.

This chain joins TRBV15 and TRBJ2-2; unclear D gene. The germline gives CDR1 LNHNV, CDR2 YYDKDF (reference sequence). Trimming took 4 bases from V and 8 from J, leaving 8 bases between them. The CDR3 has 12 residues. For the CDR3, the DNA is TGTGCCACCAGCACCCAGTGGGGGGAGCTGTTTTTT. It is translated as CATSTQWGELFF.

J is TRBJ1-2 and V is TRBV11-2; D not resolved. Trimming shortened V by 2 bases and J by 2 bases, and 12 bases separated the two germline ends. The CDR3 spans 15 residues. From germline, CDR1 is SGHAT and CDR2 FQNNGV. The CDR3 region is CASSLNRVPNYGYTF. In nucleotides, the CDR3 is TGTGCCAGCAGCTTAAATCGGGTTCCCAACTATGGCTACACCTTC.

This rearrangement joins TRBV19 to TRBJ2-2, with D maybe TRBD2 (6 bases). CDR3 size: 15 residues. Trimming took 5 bases from V and 2 from J, leaving 12 bases between them. The germline CDR1 and CDR2 sequences are LNHDA and SQIVND (reference sequence). CDR3 loop: CASSVGTPNTGELFF. CDR3 DNA: TGTGCCAGTAGTGTGGGGACTCCTAACACCGGGGAGCTGTTTTTT. Supplemented by reference TRBV19 and TRBJ2-2, the full variable domain reads DGGITQSPKYLFRKEGQNVTLSCEQNLNHDAMYWYRQDPGQGLRLIYYSQIVNDFQKGDIAEGYSVSREKKESFPLTVTSAQKNPTAFYLCASSVGTPNTGELFFGEGSRLTVL.

The V gene is TRBV7-9, the J gene TRBJ1-1; no definite D call. The CDR3 extends over 13 amino acids. Trimming pared 5 bases from V and 0 bases from J, leaving 7 bases between. CDR1 and CDR2 from the germline V gene are SEHNR and FQNEAQ (reference sequence). Written as DNA, the CDR3 is TGTGCCAGCAGCCCCAAGATGAACACTGAAGCTTTCTTT. This gives the protein CASSPKMNTEAFF.

V is TRBV2 and J is TRBJ1-5; D is unresolved. CDR3 length: 14 amino acids. Germline assignment: CDR1 SNHLY and CDR2 FYNNEI. V was trimmed by 6 bases and J by 5 bases, leaving 14 bases between them. The chain's CDR3 is CASSEGRRDQPQHF. The CDR3 region has the DNA TGTGCCAGCAGCGAGGGCCGGAGGGATCAGCCCCAGCATTTT.

The chain employs TRBV19 and TRBJ1-5, with D hard to call. The V gene's germline CDR1 is LNHDA and CDR2 SQIVND (reference sequence). The CDR3 totals 13 residues. Trimming shortened V by 0 bases and J by 4 bases, and 4 bases separated the two germline ends. The CDR3: CASSIDWNQPQHF. For the CDR3, the DNA is TGTGCCAGTAGTATAGATTGGAATCAGCCCCAGCATTTT.

This clone has just one count. This sequence joins TRBV7-9 and TRBJ1-1; 11 nucleotides align to TRBD1. The CDR3 totals 13 residues. V lost 5 bases to trimming and J lost 11 bases; unmatched junction nucleotides: 7. Germline CDR1 SEHNR, CDR2 FQNEAQ (reference sequence). The CDR3 DNA sequence: TGTGCCAGCAGCCCACGGGACAGGGGGTTGGCTTTCTTT. It is translated as CASSPRDRGLAFF. Full variable domain (missing parts from reference TRBV7-9 and TRBJ1-1): DTGVSQNPRHKITKRGQNVTFRCDPISEHNRLYWYRQTLGQGPEFLTYFQNEAQLEKSRLLSDRFSAERPKGSFSTLEIQRTEQGDSAMYLCASSPRDRGLAFFGQGTRLTVV.

This chain connects TRBV27 to TRBJ2-7, with 9 bases aligning to TRBD2. CDR3 length: 14 amino acids. CDR1 is MNHEY and CDR2 is SMNVEV in the germline V gene (reference sequence). V lost 8 bases, J lost 5 bases, and 10 bases stayed unmatched. CDR3 amino acids: CASHKGLADHEQYF. The DNA of the CDR3 is TGTGCCAGCCACAAGGGACTAGCAGACCACGAGCAGTACTTC.

The chain links TRBV12-3 or TRBV12-4 to TRBJ2-7; 9 nucleotides match TRBD2. V lost 4 bases to trimming and J lost 4 bases; unmatched junction nucleotides: 2. This CDR3 comprises 13 residues. The CDR3 here is CASSWAGGYEQYF. The CDR3 DNA sequence: TGTGCCAGCAGTTGGGCGGGGGGGTACGAGCAGTACTTC.

This chain joins TRBV19 and TRBJ2-1; 10 bases line up with TRBD2. J lost 7 bases, V lost 3 bases, and 12 bases had no gene match. CDR3 length: 17 residues. The germline CDR1 and CDR2 sequences are LNHDA and SQIVND (reference sequence). This chain's CDR3 is CASSISRSSGRNNEQFF. The DNA of the CDR3 is TGTGCCAGTAGTATCTCCAGATCTAGCGGGAGAAATAATGAGCAGTTCTTC.

The V gene is TRBV6-2 or TRBV6-3, the J gene TRBJ2-1, with 7 bases lining up with TRBD2. Germline loops: CDR1 MNHEY, CDR2 SVGEGT. This CDR3 is built from 15 residues. The junction had 8 bases not matched to a gene; V was cut back by 6 bases and J by 3 bases. This CDR3 is CASSPWVAGYNEQFF. Written as DNA, the CDR3 is TGTGCCAGCAGCCCCTGGGTAGCGGGCTACAATGAGCAGTTCTTC.

This rearrangement joins TRBV28 to TRBJ1-5; D gene ambiguous. Germline V gene data show CDR1 as MDHEN and CDR2 as SYDVKM. The CDR3 runs to 14 residues. V gave up 3 bases and J gave up 4 bases, with 10 bases separating them. In DNA, the CDR3 is TGTGCCAGCAGTTTGTCGCTGATGAATCAGCCCCAGCATTTT. Protein product: CASSLSLMNQPQHF.

The chain uses TRBV28 and TRBJ2-3; D may match TRBD1 or TRBD2 (5 bases each). The CDR3 sequence is 15 residues long. Trimming left V 2 bases short and J 4 bases short, with 13 bases between. From germline, CDR1 is MDHEN and CDR2 SYDVKM. The CDR3 region has the DNA TGTGCCAGCAGTTTAACCGGGACGGTCCCAGATACGCAGTATTTT. Its protein is CASSLTGTVPDTQYF.

The genes are TRBV10-3 and TRBJ2-7; TRBD2 aligns across 11 bases. CDR1 and CDR2 (germline): ENHRY, SYGVKD. Germline trimming cut 10 bases from V and 1 base from J; bases unmatched to any gene: 12. This CDR3 spans 16 amino acids. In DNA, the CDR3 is TGTGCCACCACCCCTCTCTCTAGCGGGGGGTCCTACGAGCAGTACTTC. Translating gives CATTPLSSGGSYEQYF.

The rearrangement uses TRBV6-2 or TRBV6-3 and TRBJ1-1; no definite D call. CDR3 size: 14 residues. V was pared by 2 bases and J by 2 bases, with 9 bases between. CDR1 and CDR2 (germline): MNHEY, SVGEGT. CDR3 residues: CASSYLGSNTEAFF. The CDR3 nucleotides read TGTGCCAGCAGTTACCTAGGCAGCAACACTGAAGCTTTCTTT.

V gene TRBV7-2 combines with J gene TRBJ2-5, with TRBD2 matching over 13 bases. V was clipped by 6 bases and J by 1 base; unmatched bases: 8. The CDR3 covers 17 residues. CDR1 and CDR2 from the germline V gene are SGHTA and FQGNSA. The CDR3, as DNA: TGTGCCAGCAGGAAAATCCGGACTAGCGGGGGCCAAGAGACCCAGTACTTC. Protein product: CASRKIRTSGGQETQYF. Variable domain in full (rest from reference TRBV7-2 and TRBJ2-5): GAGVSQSPSNKVTEKGKDVELRCDPISGHTALYWYRQSLGQGLEFLIYFQGNSAPDKSGLPSDRFSAERTGGSVSTLTIQRTQQEDSAVYLCASRKIRTSGGQETQYFGPGTRLLVL.

This clone appeared once. This chain uses TRBV30 with TRBJ2-3; no reliable D call. The V gene lost 2 bases and the J gene lost 6 bases, with 12 bases spanning the gap. This CDR3 comprises 13 residues. CDR1 and CDR2 from the germline V gene are GTSNPN and SVGIG (reference sequence). The DNA of the CDR3 is TGTGCCTGGAGTCCTAATTATGAGGATACGCAGTATTTT. This sequence encodes CAWSPNYEDTQYF. Drawing the rest from reference TRBV30 and TRBJ2-3, the complete variable domain is SQTIHQWPATLVQPVGSPLSLECTVEGTSNPNLYWYRQAAGRGLQLLFYSVGIGQISSEVPQNLSASRPQDRQFILSSKKLLLSDSGFYLCAWSPNYEDTQYFGPGTRLTVL.

V usage is TRBV3-1 (or the pseudogene TRBV3-2) and J usage is TRBJ2-2; TRBD2 is a possible D gene (5 bases). This CDR3 contains 14 residues. V lost 4 bases and J 6 bases, leaving 12 bases between the germline ends. Germline V lookup: CDR1 LGHDT, CDR2 YNNKEL (reference sequence). Here the CDR3 reads CASSRRDLAGELFF. DNA for the CDR3: TGTGCCAGCAGCCGCCGGGATTTGGCCGGGGAGCTGTTTTTT.

V gene TRBV28 combines with J gene TRBJ1-2, with a possible D match to TRBD1 (6 bases). The V end was cut by 8 bases, the J end by 2 bases, with 18 bases between. Per the germline V gene, CDR1 is MDHEN and CDR2 is SYDVKM. This CDR3 has 15 amino acids. CDR3: CASSSGGGQNYGYTF. CDR3 coding DNA: TGTGCCAGCTCCTCGGGGGGGGGCCAGAACTATGGCTACACCTTC.

This rearrangement joins TRBV9 to TRBJ1-2, with D possibly being TRBD1 (6 bases). V lost 3 bases and J lost 7, with 19 bases in between. The CDR3 has 15 residues. Germline CDR1 is SGDLS and CDR2 is YYNGEE. CDR3 coding DNA: TGTGCCAGCAGCGGTGAACAGGGAATCTGGGGTGGCTACACCTTC. This codes for CASSGEQGIWGGYTF.

The rearrangement uses TRBV5-1 and TRBJ2-1, with 7 bases identical to TRBD1. V dropped 4 bases and J dropped 2; count of bases not matched to a gene: 6. CDR3 length: 15 amino acids. Per germline, CDR1 SGHRS and CDR2 YFSETQ. CDR3 amino acids: CASSSSGTAYNEQFF. In nucleotides, the CDR3 is TGCGCCAGCAGCAGCTCCGGGACAGCCTACAATGAGCAGTTCTTC.

The gene calls are TRBV6-2 or TRBV6-3 and TRBJ1-3; no reliable D call. CDR1 and CDR2 (germline): MNHEY, SVGEGT. Trimming removed 1 base from V and 4 bases from J, with 2 bases in between. This CDR3 contains 12 residues. The CDR3 sequence: CASSYFGNTIYF. In DNA form, the CDR3 reads TGTGCCAGCAGTTACTTCGGAAACACCATATATTTT.

V is TRBV28 and J is TRBJ2-5; no clear D gene. The V end was cut by 4 bases, the J end by 3 bases, with 15 bases between. This CDR3 spans 15 amino acids. Germline V gene sequence: CDR1 MDHEN, CDR2 SYDVKM. The CDR3 sequence is CASSSQARVKETQYF. CDR3 DNA: TGTGCCAGCAGTTCCCAGGCCCGCGTCAAAGAGACCCAGTACTTC. Filled out from reference TRBV28 and TRBJ2-5, the complete variable domain reads DVKVTQSSRYLVKRTGEKVFLECVQDMDHENMFWYRQDPGLGLRLIYFSYDVKMKEKGDIPEGYSVSREKKERFSLILESASTNQTSMYLCASSSQARVKETQYFGPGTRLLVL.

The sample holds one count of this clone. The V gene is TRBV7-9, the J gene TRBJ1-4; perhaps TRBD1 as D (6 bases). This CDR3 region has 17 residues. Germline V gene data show CDR1 as SEHNR and CDR2 as FQNEAQ (reference sequence). The ends were cut back, 3 bases at V and 8 bases at J, with 22 bases in the middle. CDR3 residues: CASSLSLRRTAKEKLFF. DNA of the CDR3: TGTGCCAGCAGCTTGTCACTCAGGAGGACAGCCAAGGAAAAACTGTTTTTT.

The gene calls are TRBV15 and TRBJ2-3, with D possibly being TRBD1 (5 bases). The CDR3 runs 15 residues. Germline V CDR1 and CDR2: LNHNV, YYDKDF (reference sequence). The V gene lost 0 bases and the J gene lost 6 bases, with 13 bases spanning the gap. The CDR3 DNA follows: TGTGCCACCAGCAGAGATGGGGCCCCGAGTGATACGCAGTATTTT. Translated: CATSRDGAPSDTQYF.

This clone was seen a few times. The CDR3 region has the DNA TGTGCCAGCAGCCCAGGGGCCTCCTACGAGCAGTACTTC. This translates into CASSPGASYEQYF. The genes are TRBV11-2 and TRBJ2-7, with D possibly matching TRBD1 (6 bases). Germline V CDR1 and CDR2: SGHAT, FQNNGV. The CDR3 consists of 13 residues. V shed 5 bases and J shed 0 bases, with 8 bases lying between them.

As DNA, the CDR3 is TGTGCCATCACACCGCCGGGACAGAGCTCCTACGAGCAGTACTTC. It translates to CAITPPGQSSYEQYF. The chain uses TRBV28 and TRBJ2-7; 7 bases match TRBD1. The CDR3 sequence is 15 residues long. Trimming cost V 10 bases and J 0 bases; bases outside gene matches: 12. The germline gives CDR1 MDHEN, CDR2 SYDVKM.

CDR3 in DNA: TGTGCCAGCAATTACGTCAGCTCTGGAAACACCATATATTTT. Translating it yields CASNYVSSGNTIYF. The chain combines TRBV2 with TRBJ1-3; no reliable D call. The CDR3 spans 14 residues. Trimming stripped 7 bases from V and 0 bases from J, with 10 bases between. Germline V lookup: CDR1 SNHLY, CDR2 FYNNEI.